The 21 T cell receptor beta chains below were found in one sample sequenced in a study of vaccination and CD4 T cells after COVID-19. No antigen has been assigned to these receptors. Treatment of the sample: approximately 9-day PBMC culture with coronavirus spike peptide pools or control peptides (ViraFEST assay). Sequencing of the DNA from cultured CD4+ T cells was carried out with the Oncomine TCR Beta short-read assay. TCRdb fed the PCR reads into MiXCR, producing one record per CDR3 protein. The sample lists around 20,000 distinct CDR3 sequences; roughly two fifths were seen once. This specimen consisted of CD4+ T cells from blood, cultured in vitro, obtained after SARS-CoV-2 vaccination. These receptors came from a human donor who had recovered from COVID-19.

This chain connects TRBV5-1 to TRBJ1-6; weak D call: TRBD1 (6 bases). In germline, CDR1 is SGHRS, CDR2 YFSETQ. The V and J ends lost 0 bases and 7 bases respectively, with 11 bases between them. CDR3 size: 15 residues. This chain's CDR3 is CASSLDRVRNSPLHF. The CDR3, as DNA: TGCGCCAGCAGCTTGGACAGGGTGAGAAATTCACCCCTCCACTTT.

V usage is TRBV5-6 and J usage is TRBJ1-1; no definite D call. Deletions cut 3 bases from V and 2 bases from J, with 17 bases between. The germline CDR1 and CDR2 sequences are SGHDT and YYEEEE. The CDR3 contains 16 residues. CDR3 amino acids: CASSWRGGTANTEAFF. DNA for the CDR3: TGTGCCAGCAGCTGGCGTGGCGGTACCGCTAACACTGAAGCTTTCTTT. The variable domain in full, with the rest retrieved from reference TRBV5-6 and TRBJ1-1, is DAGVTQSPTHLIKTRGQQVTLRCSPKSGHDTVSWYQQALGQGPQFIFQYYEEEERQRGNFPDRFSGHQFPNYSSELNVNALLLGDSALYLCASSWRGGTANTEAFFGQGTRLTVV.

The CDR3: CASSKAKRATNYGYTF. As DNA, the CDR3 is TGTGCCAGCAGCAAAGCAAAGAGGGCTACTAACTATGGCTACACCTTC. The genes are TRBV21-1 and TRBJ1-2. TRBV21-1 is reported as a pseudogene. The CDR3 is 16 residues long.

This sequence joins TRBV9 and TRBJ2-2; D is uncertain. The CDR3 has 14 amino acids. Trimming pared 0 bases from V and 1 base from J, leaving 4 bases between. Germline V gene lookup returns CDR1 SGDLS and CDR2 YYNGEE. CDR3 sequence (DNA): TGTGCCAGCAGCGTAGTCGTGAACACCGGGGAGCTGTTTTTT. It is translated as CASSVVVNTGELFF.

This clonotype was seen more than once but under ten times. V and J are TRBV27 and TRBJ2-3; a weak D match, TRBD2 (6 bases). Germline CDR1 and CDR2: MNHEY and SMNVEV (reference sequence). Trimming removed 2 bases from V and 2 bases from J, with 11 bases in between. This CDR3 is built from 15 residues. The CDR3 DNA follows: TGTGCCAGCAGTTTAGACGGGAGCAACACAGATACGCAGTATTTT. Translating it yields CASSLDGSNTDTQYF.

The V call is TRBV7-9, the J call TRBJ1-2; unclear D gene. The CDR3 has 14 residues. Germline-derived CDR1 and CDR2 are SEHNR and FQNEAQ (reference sequence). Trimming cost V 5 bases and J 0 bases, with 10 bases left between them. The DNA for the CDR3 is TGTGCCAGCAGCCTACGGGAACCTAACTATGGCTACACCTTC. As protein: CASSLREPNYGYTF.

This chain links TRBV19 with TRBJ2-1; 9 bases are a match to TRBD1. V dropped 7 bases and J dropped 3; count of bases not matched to a gene: 13. Germline V gene lookup returns CDR1 LNHDA and CDR2 SQIVND (reference sequence). CDR3 length: 17 residues. DNA of the CDR3: TGTGCCAGTACCTCACCCGAAGGACAGGGGCTCTACAATGAGCAGTTCTTC. Its protein is CASTSPEGQGLYNEQFF.

V is TRBV5-5 and J is TRBJ1-1, with TRBD1 identical over 9 bases. CDR3 length equals 16 residues. Germline trimming cut 2 bases from V and 2 bases from J; bases unmatched to any gene: 7. CDR1 is SGHKS and CDR2 is YYEKEE in the germline V gene (reference sequence). In DNA, the CDR3 is TGTGCCAGCAGCTTTGGGACAGGGACTAGAAACACTGAAGCTTTCTTT. It codes for CASSFGTGTRNTEAFF.

This clonotype was detected only a few times. This chain links TRBV20-1 with TRBJ1-6; D may be TRBD1 (6 bases). From germline, CDR1 is DFQATT and CDR2 SNEGSKA (reference sequence). The CDR3 has 15 amino acids. Trimming shortened V by 8 bases and J by 14 bases, and 28 bases separated the two germline ends. The CDR3 DNA follows: TGCAGTCCATCTGGGGGGGCCTGGGGGGGCCGAACCCTCCACTTT. Amino acids: CSPSGGAWGGRTLHF.

V is TRBV20-1 and J is TRBJ2-1; TRBD2 matches 13 bases. Looked up from germline, CDR1 is DFQATT and CDR2 is SNEGSKA (reference sequence). The CDR3 covers 16 residues. V lost 5 bases to trimming and J lost 8 bases; unmatched junction nucleotides: 12. CDR3 residues: CSAEPWTSGSTDEQFF. The CDR3 region has the DNA TGCAGTGCTGAACCCTGGACTAGCGGGAGTACAGATGAGCAGTTCTTC.

There are a few counts of this clonotype. This chain links TRBV6-5 with TRBJ1-5; D gene uncertain. Per germline, CDR1 MNHEY and CDR2 SVGAGI. V shed 2 bases and J shed 5 bases, with 19 bases lying between them. This CDR3 region has 17 residues. Here the CDR3 DNA reads TGTGCCAGCAGTTACCCCCCCGGCAGGCGGGTCGATCAGCCCCAGCATTTT. Its translation: CASSYPPGRRVDQPQHF.

This chain links TRBV19 with TRBJ2-3; D gene ambiguous. CDR1 and CDR2 from the germline V gene are LNHDA and SQIVND (reference sequence). CDR3 length equals 15 residues. V was cut by 1 base and J by 2 bases, with 10 bases left in between. The CDR3 DNA sequence: TGTGCCAGTAGTATAGGAGGCAGTGACACAGATACGCAGTATTTT. Its translation: CASSIGGSDTDTQYF.

The gene calls are TRBV11-3 and TRBJ1-1; D possibly corresponds to TRBD1 (6 bases). Germline V gene data show CDR1 as SGHNT and CDR2 as YENEEA. The germline V and J ends were trimmed by 0 bases and 3 bases, with 11 bases remaining between them. The CDR3 spans 15 residues. The CDR3 is CASSLEQGGHTEAFF. The DNA of the CDR3 is TGTGCCAGCAGCTTAGAACAGGGAGGGCACACTGAAGCTTTCTTT.

The genes are TRBV6-5 and TRBJ1-2; no definite D call. The CDR3 sequence is 14 residues long. V was clipped by 0 bases and J by 3 bases, with 8 bases between them. In germline, CDR1 is MNHEY, CDR2 SVGAGI. CDR3 residues: CASSYSGSHYGYTF. CDR3 DNA sequence: TGTGCCAGCAGTTACTCAGGCAGCCACTATGGCTACACCTTC.

This clonotype has just a few counts. The rearrangement uses TRBV5-6 and TRBJ1-2; D perhaps matches TRBD1 (5 bases). The germline V and J ends were trimmed by 0 bases and 12 bases, with 18 bases remaining between them. This CDR3 is 14 amino acids long. CDR1 and CDR2 from the germline V gene are SGHDT and YYEEEE. The DNA for the CDR3 is TGTGCCAGCAGCTTGGGGTCGGGCAGGGTATTCCACACCTTC. Protein sequence: CASSLGSGRVFHTF.

V is TRBV10-1 and J is TRBJ2-2; D is ambiguous. This CDR3 has 16 residues. Trimming took off 0 bases at V and 5 bases at J, with 13 bases between the two ends. Per the germline V gene, CDR1 is WNHNN and CDR2 is SYGVQD (reference sequence). This CDR3 is CASSESTDRRTGELFF. The CDR3 region has the DNA TGCGCCAGCAGTGAGTCGACCGATAGAAGAACCGGGGAGCTGTTTTTT.

By frequency in the sample, this clonotype is medium-sized. V is TRBV27 and J is TRBJ2-1, with D perhaps matching TRBD1 (6 bases). CDR1 is MNHEY, CDR2 SMNVEV, per germline (reference sequence). The CDR3 contains 11 residues. The V end was cut by 8 bases, the J end by 8 bases, with 10 bases between. CDR3 amino acids: CASGGQDEQFF. CDR3 bases: TGTGCCAGCGGGGGCCAGGATGAGCAGTTCTTC.

This sequence joins TRBV5-1 and TRBJ1-1; the D gene is possibly TRBD1 (5 bases). CDR1 is SGHRS and CDR2 is YFSETQ in the germline V gene. With 2 bases removed from V and 1 base from J, the gap between germline ends came to 12 bases. This CDR3 is built from 15 residues. CDR3 sequence reads: CASSFGHLGNTEAFF. The CDR3 bases are TGCGCCAGCAGCTTCGGACACCTTGGGAACACTGAAGCTTTCTTT. Full variable domain (rest looked up from reference TRBV5-1 and TRBJ1-1): KAGVTQTPRYLIKTRGQQVTLSCSPISGHRSVSWYQQTPGQGLQFLFEYFSETQRNKGNFPGRFSGRQFSNSRSEMNVSTLELGDSALYLCASSFGHLGNTEAFFGQGTRLTVV.

This clonotype came up a few times. This rearrangement joins TRBV12-3 or TRBV12-4 to TRBJ1-5; perhaps TRBD1 as D (5 bases). V was trimmed by 5 bases and J by 7 bases, leaving 9 bases between them. CDR3 length equals 12 residues. The CDR3 region has the DNA TGTGCCAGCAGTCTGGACATCCAGCCCCAGCATTTT. Its protein product is CASSLDIQPQHF.

This clonotype has just a few counts. This chain links TRBV19 with TRBJ1-5, with TRBD1 as a possible D gene (5 bases). This CDR3 is 15 amino acids long. Germline V gene lookup returns CDR1 LNHDA and CDR2 SQIVND (reference sequence). V lost 8 bases and J lost 2, with 16 bases in between. The CDR3 DNA sequence: TGTGCCAGTTGGGACCCCCGGCGGGGCAATCAGCCCCAGCATTTT. This translates into CASWDPRRGNQPQHF.

J is TRBJ2-3 and V is TRBV11-2; maybe TRBD2 (6 bases). Germline CDR1 is SGHAT and CDR2 is FQNNGV. V gave up 5 bases and J gave up 8 bases, with 17 bases separating them. The CDR3 sequence is 14 residues long. The CDR3 DNA sequence: TGTGCCAGCAGCCCGGGACTCCGCGGAGGTACGCAGTATTTT. Its translation is CASSPGLRGGTQYF.